Listed below are T cell receptor beta chains from one sample, sequenced in a study of vaccination effects on CD4 cells after COVID-19. These receptors have no identified antigens. Profiling relied on immunoSEQ multiplex PCR, and the TCRdb table lists in-frame clones only, not all of them. This sample has some 24,000 clones, with over 70% found just once. The sequencing used CD4+ T cells from PBMCs cultured with HCoV-NL63 spike peptides, collected before COVID-19 vaccination. These receptor sequences come from a human donor who received a COVID-19 vaccine. Each CDR3 is given with its conserved first and last residue. Fields, in order: V gene, J gene, D gene, clone size, CDR3 protein, CDR3 DNA. D genes are given only for firm matches. For some rows the clone size is stated as once, few or many, or as a class when expanded; others skip it.

V: TRBV6-5
J: TRBJ1-1
D: NA
size: NA
CDR3: CASRPGMNTEAFF
DNA: TGTGCCAGCAGACCAGGAATGAACACTGAAGCTTTCTTT

V: TRBV2
J: TRBJ1-4
D: NA
size: few
CDR3: CASSGRGRANEKLFF
DNA: TGTGCCAGCAGTGGCAGGGGACGGGCTAATGAAAAACTGTTTTTT

V: TRBV5-1
J: TRBJ2-5
D: TRBD1
size: NA
CDR3: CASSLGSGGEETQYF
DNA: TGCGCCAGCAGCTTGGGGTCAGGGGGTGAAGAGACCCAGTACTTC

V: TRBV7-9
J: TRBJ2-2
D: NA
size: NA
CDR3: CASSLVVSANTGELFF
DNA: TGTGCCAGCAGCTTAGTCGTCAGCGCGAACACCGGGGAGCTGTTTTTT

V: TRBV6-6
J: TRBJ2-5
D: NA
size: few
CDR3: CASSDSGSQETQYF
DNA: TGTGCCAGCAGTGATAGCGGCTCCCAAGAGACCCAGTACTTC

V: TRBV4-1
J: TRBJ2-7
D: NA
size: once
CDR3: CASSQGRAMGNYEQYF
DNA: TGCGCCAGCAGCCAAGGACGGGCGATGGGTAACTACGAGCAGTACTTC

V: TRBV2
J: TRBJ2-3
D: NA
size: NA
CDR3: CASSEEGPQYF
DNA: TGTGCCAGCAGTGAAGAGGGTCCGCAGTATTTT

V: TRBV10-1
J: TRBJ2-5
D: TRBD2
size: NA
CDR3: CASSESPAGTSQETQYF
DNA: TGCGCCAGCAGTGAGTCGCCAGCGGGAACCTCACAAGAGACCCAGTACTTC

V: TRBV6-1
J: TRBJ2-7
D: NA
size: once
CDR3: CASSEGEGASYEQYF
DNA: TGTGCCAGCAGTGAAGGGGAGGGGGCCTCCTACGAGCAGTACTTC

V: TRBV5-1
J: TRBJ2-5
D: TRBD2
size: NA
CDR3: CASTRSGMNQETQYF
DNA: TGCGCCAGCACACGTAGCGGGATGAACCAAGAGACCCAGTACTTC

V: TRBV11-2
J: TRBJ1-2
D: TRBD1
size: NA
CDR3: CASMGTRGRSYGYTF
DNA: TGTGCCAGCATGGGGACGAGGGGGCGTAGCTATGGCTACACCTTC

V: TRBV19
J: TRBJ2-1
D: NA
size: NA
CDR3: CASSIRADSYNEQFF
DNA: TGTGCCAGTAGTATCCGGGCAGATTCCTACAATGAGCAGTTCTTC

V: TRBV4-2
J: TRBJ2-7
D: NA
size: NA
CDR3: CASSQDIAPSYEQYF
DNA: TGTGCCAGCAGCCAAGACATAGCGCCGTCCTACGAGCAGTACTTC

V: TRBV11-2
J: TRBJ2-3
D: TRBD2
size: NA
CDR3: CASSMGLAGAPNTQYF
DNA: TGTGCCAGCAGCATGGGACTAGCGGGAGCCCCGAATACGCAGTATTTT

V: TRBV9
J: TRBJ2-1
D: NA
size: NA
CDR3: CASSVGGVDSGEQFF
DNA: TGTGCCAGCAGCGTAGGCGGGGTCGATAGTGGTGAGCAGTTCTTC

V: TRBV6-6
J: TRBJ2-7
D: NA
size: NA
CDR3: CASSYSLSYEQYF
DNA: TGTGCCAGCAGTTACTCCCTCTCCTACGAGCAGTACTTC